The clone carrying this TCR beta chain appeared a few times. The data are from a study of identical twins. Each CDR3 protein gets one entry after TCRdb re-called the 5' RACE reads with MiXCR. The sample holds 700,000 or so distinct CDR3 sequences, 8.5% to 9.5% seen once. Germline CDR1 MGHRA, CDR2 YSYEKL. This CDR3 comprises 16 residues. The V and J ends lost 0 bases and 7 bases respectively, with 19 bases between them. These records were also assigned to another study, of yellow fever vaccine responses in identical twins.

V is TRBV4-1 and J is TRBJ2-7; D might be TRBD1 or TRBD2, each matching 5 bases. This clonotype was obtained from a woman between 18 and 30 years old in good health. The source material was PBMCs. Here the CDR3 reads CASSQEGVRVPGEQYF. DNA for the CDR3: TGCGCCAGCAGCCAAGAGGGGGTCCGGGTACCCGGGGAGCAGTACTTC.